The sequence of this T cell receptor (beta chain) was determined in a study of memory CD4+ T cells and cytomegalovirus serostatus. Study details: Healthy Belgian adult donors included about 10 CMV-positive and some 25 CMV-negative people.

Using immunoSEQ multiplex PCR, the repertoire was profiled, and TCRdb retains in-frame clones only, with some absent. The table shows roughly 42,000 clones, with roughly three quarters occurring only once. The sort gate was single viable CD3+CD4+CD8-CD45RO+ cells for memory CD4+ T cells. CMV serostatus came from serum IgG against pp150, pp28, p38, p52. The CDR3 length is 13 residues. Germline V gene data show CDR1 as SGHDT and CDR2 as YYEEEE. V was clipped by 2 bases and J by 6 bases, with 11 bases between them. Only a few counts were recorded for this clone. The chain links TRBV5-6 to TRBJ1-1; D not resolved. The clonotype was recovered from an adult in good health and CMV-seronegative. Sequenced sample: memory CD4+ T cells from blood. The CDR3 reads CASSFYGESEAFF. DNA of the CDR3: TGTGCCAGCAGCTTTTACGGAGAGTCTGAAGCTTTCTTT.